These T cell receptor beta chains were read from a single sample in a study of T cells in localized non-small cell lung cancer. Profiled with immunoSEQ multiplex PCR; TCRdb holds only in-frame clones, not every one. The data show 20,000 to 25,000 clones, approximately 81% seen once. Sequenced here: PBMCs, sampled before any cancer treatment. The receptors were sampled from a woman between 40 and 69 years old with stage II squamous cell lung carcinoma. Both conserved end residues are part of each CDR3. D genes are given only for firm matches. Clone size appears in some rows only: once, few, many, or a class for an expanded clone.

clone_size: few; j_call: TRBJ2-7; v_call: TRBV6-6; d_call: -; cdr3_nt: TGTGCCAGCAGTTCAGGCGAAACGTGGGAGCAGTACTTC; cdr3_aa: CASSSGETWEQYF
clone_size: -; j_call: TRBJ1-1; v_call: TRBV27; d_call: TRBD1; cdr3_nt: TGTGCCAGCAGTAGGGGACAGGGAATCACTGAAGCTTTCTTT; cdr3_aa: CASSRGQGITEAFF
clone_size: -; j_call: TRBJ2-1; v_call: TRBV7-8; d_call: -; cdr3_nt: TGTGCCAGCAGCTTCAAGGTAGTTCTTGGCTCCTACAATGAGCAGTTCTTC; cdr3_aa: CASSFKVVLGSYNEQFF
clone_size: -; j_call: TRBJ1-5; v_call: TRBV12-5; d_call: -; cdr3_nt: TGTGCTAGTGGTTCTGGGGGGGGCGACAATCAGCCCCAGCATTTT; cdr3_aa: CASGSGGGDNQPQHF
clone_size: few; j_call: TRBJ2-1; v_call: TRBV4-3; d_call: TRBD2; cdr3_nt: TGCGCCAGCAGCCAAGGGACTAGCGGGTCCTTTGACAACAATGAGCAGTTCTTC; cdr3_aa: CASSQGTSGSFDNNEQFF
clone_size: -; j_call: TRBJ2-7; v_call: TRBV25-1; d_call: TRBD1; cdr3_nt: TGTGCCAGCAGTGAAGAACAGGGGGCCTACGAGCAGTACTTC; cdr3_aa: CASSEEQGAYEQYF
clone_size: -; j_call: TRBJ1-2; v_call: TRBV7-9; d_call: -; cdr3_nt: TGTGCCAGCAGCGTCACAAAGAACTATGGCTACACCTTC; cdr3_aa: CASSVTKNYGYTF
clone_size: -; j_call: TRBJ1-5; v_call: TRBV7-2; d_call: TRBD1; cdr3_nt: TGTGCCAGCAGCTTCTCCTACTCCGGGACAGGGTCTTATCAGCCCCAGCATTTT; cdr3_aa: CASSFSYSGTGSYQPQHF
clone_size: -; j_call: TRBJ2-3; v_call: TRBV6-5; d_call: -; cdr3_nt: TGTGCCAGCAGTTACTCGGGCAGGGGCCCAGATACGCAGTATTTT; cdr3_aa: CASSYSGRGPDTQYF
clone_size: -; j_call: TRBJ2-1; v_call: TRBV28; d_call: TRBD2; cdr3_nt: TGTGCCAGCAGCGGCGGGACTAGCGTATTTTTAGGGTTCTTC; cdr3_aa: CASSGGTSVFLGFF
clone_size: -; j_call: TRBJ2-3; v_call: TRBV6-4; d_call: TRBD2; cdr3_nt: TGTGCCAGCAGTGACGTCGCGGGAGGGACAGATACGCAGTATTTT; cdr3_aa: CASSDVAGGTDTQYF
clone_size: few; j_call: TRBJ1-2; v_call: TRBV6-5; d_call: -; cdr3_nt: TGTGCCAGCAGTCCGCAGGGTGTCTTCCCTTATGGCTACACCTTC; cdr3_aa: CASSPQGVFPYGYTF
clone_size: -; j_call: TRBJ2-1; v_call: TRBV5-1; d_call: -; cdr3_nt: TGCGCCAGCAGCCAGGTCCGGGCGGCAAGCTCCTACAATGAGCAGTTCTTC; cdr3_aa: CASSQVRAASSYNEQFF